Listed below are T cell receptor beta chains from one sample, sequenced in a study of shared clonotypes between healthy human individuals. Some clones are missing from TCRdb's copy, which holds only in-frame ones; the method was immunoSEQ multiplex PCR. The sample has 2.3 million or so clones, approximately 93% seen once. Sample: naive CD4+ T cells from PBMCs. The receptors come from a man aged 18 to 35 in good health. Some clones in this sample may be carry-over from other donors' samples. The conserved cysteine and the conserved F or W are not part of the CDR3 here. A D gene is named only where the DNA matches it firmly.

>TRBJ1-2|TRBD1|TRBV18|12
ASSQIGQGDGYT
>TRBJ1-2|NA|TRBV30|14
AWSVGRGTNYYGYT
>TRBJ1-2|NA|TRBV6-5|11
ASRPTGSYGYT
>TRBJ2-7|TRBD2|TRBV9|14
ASSLARTSGYYEQY
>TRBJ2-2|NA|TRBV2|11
ASSGKGPGELF
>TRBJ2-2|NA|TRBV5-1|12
ASSLDGATGELF
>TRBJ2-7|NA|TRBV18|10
ASSPGEGRRY
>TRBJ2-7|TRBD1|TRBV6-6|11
ASSLRNDRGPY
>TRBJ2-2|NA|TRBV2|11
ASSEEGYGELF
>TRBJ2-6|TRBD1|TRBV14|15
ASTSGQGARGANVLT
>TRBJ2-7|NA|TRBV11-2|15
ASSSGWGSAPSYEQY
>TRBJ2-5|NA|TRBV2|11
ASSEYERETQY
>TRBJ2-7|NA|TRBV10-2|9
ASHSSYEQY
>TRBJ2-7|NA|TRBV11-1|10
ATRDASYEQY
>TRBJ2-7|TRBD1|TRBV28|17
ASSFPLGQDLFYSYEQY
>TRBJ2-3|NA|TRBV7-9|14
ASSLARPQASNTQY
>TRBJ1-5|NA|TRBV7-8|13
ASSLGRIGNQPQH
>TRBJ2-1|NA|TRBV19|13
ASSIDEVPYNEQF
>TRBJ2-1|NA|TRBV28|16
ASSTLAVPGSSYNEQF